The 7 T cell receptor beta chains below were found in one sample sequenced in a study of T-cell reconstitution after alpha-beta-depleted transplantation in children. Researchers prepared the TCRbeta library using unique molecular identifiers, the study reports. TCRdb fed the PCR reads into MiXCR, producing one record per CDR3 protein. The top ten clones hold approximately 30% of a sample with hundreds of thousands of distinct CDR3 sequences, 11% of them seen once. This material consisted of PBMCs, taken before TCRalphabeta/CD19-depleted stem cell transplant. The source of these receptors is a child younger than two with acute myeloid leukemia, due to receive a stem cell transplant.

Ten or more counts support this clonotype. The rearrangement links TRBV13 to TRBJ1-2; 9 nucleotides align to TRBD1. Germline V gene lookup returns CDR1 PRHDT and CDR2 FYEKMQ (reference sequence). The CDR3 is 14 residues long. Germline trimming cut 3 bases from V and 5 bases from J; bases unmatched to any gene: 4. The CDR3 nucleotides read TGTGCCAGCAGCTTCCGGGACAGGGAATATGGCTACACCTTC. Translation: CASSFRDREYGYTF.

This clonotype was observed many times. This rearrangement joins TRBV24-1 to TRBJ1-5; D may be TRBD1 (5 bases). From germline, CDR1 is KGHDR and CDR2 SFDVKD. Trimming removed 0 bases at V and 6 bases at J, with 8 bases between. This CDR3 region has 14 residues. In DNA, the CDR3 is TGTGCCACCAGTGATTTGGGGGGGACTCAGCCCCAGCATTTT. Translated, it gives CATSDLGGTQPQHF.

This clonotype has ten or more counts. The V call is TRBV7-9, the J call TRBJ1-2; D is perhaps TRBD1 (5 bases). The V and J ends lost 5 bases and 6 bases respectively, with 10 bases between them. Germline assignment: CDR1 SEHNR and CDR2 FQNEAQ (reference sequence). The CDR3 length is 12 residues. DNA for the CDR3: TGTGCCAGCAGCCCCCCGGGGCATGGCTACACCTTC. This codes for CASSPPGHGYTF.

This clonotype has a handful of counts. The chain recombines TRBV28 with TRBJ2-5; 9 nucleotides align to TRBD1. The V and J ends lost 5 bases and 7 bases, in that order; junction bases with no gene match: 14. The germline V gene encodes CDR1 MDHEN and CDR2 SYDVKM. The CDR3 loop spans 16 amino acids. The CDR3 is CASSTGLTGGMGTQYF. CDR3 coding DNA: TGTGCCAGCAGTACCGGACTGACAGGGGGAATGGGGACCCAGTACTTC. The full variable domain, with the rest looked up from reference TRBV28 and TRBJ2-5, is DVKVTQSSRYLVKRTGEKVFLECVQDMDHENMFWYRQDPGLGLRLIYFSYDVKMKEKGDIPEGYSVSREKKERFSLILESASTNQTSMYLCASSTGLTGGMGTQYFGPGTRLLVL.

This clonotype occurred many times. The rearrangement uses TRBV12-3 or TRBV12-4 and TRBJ1-2; 7 bases align to TRBD1. J was trimmed by 3 bases and V by 5 bases; bases with no gene match: 6. The length of the CDR3 is 14 residues. DNA of the CDR3: TGTGCCAGCAGTCTACAGGGGCCTGACTATGGCTACACCTTC. Translating it yields CASSLQGPDYGYTF.

In this sample, this clonotype turned up a few times. The V call is TRBV7-2, the J call TRBJ2-1; 14 bases are a match to TRBD2. This CDR3 has 15 amino acids. V shed 4 bases, J shed 10 bases, and the junction held 6 bases outside the gene matches. Per germline, CDR1 SGHTA and CDR2 FQGNSA. Here the CDR3 DNA reads TGTGCCAGCAGCTCCCGGACTAGCGGGGGGCCCGAGCAGTTCTTC. This codes for CASSSRTSGGPEQFF. The entire variable domain, with the rest obtained from reference TRBV7-2 and TRBJ2-1, is as follows: GAGVSQSPSNKVTEKGKDVELRCDPISGHTALYWYRQSLGQGLEFLIYFQGNSAPDKSGLPSDRFSAERTGGSVSTLTIQRTQQEDSAVYLCASSSRTSGGPEQFFGPGTRLTVL.

This clonotype was counted many times. This rearrangement joins TRBV12-3 or TRBV12-4 to TRBJ1-2, with 7 positions matching TRBD1. The CDR3 is made up of 14 amino acids. After removal of 6 bases from V and 2 bases from J, the junction contained 6 bases not matched to a gene. CDR3 nucleotide sequence: TGTGCCAGCAGACGGGGGACAGCCAACTATGGCTACACCTTC. Residues: CASRRGTANYGYTF.